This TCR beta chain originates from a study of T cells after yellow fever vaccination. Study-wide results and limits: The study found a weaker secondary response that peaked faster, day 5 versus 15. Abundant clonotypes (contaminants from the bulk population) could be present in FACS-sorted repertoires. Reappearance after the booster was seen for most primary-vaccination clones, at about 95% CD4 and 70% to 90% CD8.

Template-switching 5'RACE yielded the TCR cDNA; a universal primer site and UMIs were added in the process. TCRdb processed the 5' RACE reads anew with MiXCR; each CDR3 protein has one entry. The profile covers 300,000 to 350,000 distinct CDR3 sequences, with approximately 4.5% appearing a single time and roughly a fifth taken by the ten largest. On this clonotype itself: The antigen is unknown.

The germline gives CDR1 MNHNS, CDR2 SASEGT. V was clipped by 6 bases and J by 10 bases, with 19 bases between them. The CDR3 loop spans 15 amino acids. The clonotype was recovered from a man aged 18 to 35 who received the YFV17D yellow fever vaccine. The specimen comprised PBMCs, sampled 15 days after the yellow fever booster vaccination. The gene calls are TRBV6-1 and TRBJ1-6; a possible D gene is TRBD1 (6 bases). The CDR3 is CASRMIGGLMSPLHF. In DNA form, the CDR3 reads TGTGCCAGCAGGATGATTGGGGGGCTGATGTCACCCCTCCACTTT.